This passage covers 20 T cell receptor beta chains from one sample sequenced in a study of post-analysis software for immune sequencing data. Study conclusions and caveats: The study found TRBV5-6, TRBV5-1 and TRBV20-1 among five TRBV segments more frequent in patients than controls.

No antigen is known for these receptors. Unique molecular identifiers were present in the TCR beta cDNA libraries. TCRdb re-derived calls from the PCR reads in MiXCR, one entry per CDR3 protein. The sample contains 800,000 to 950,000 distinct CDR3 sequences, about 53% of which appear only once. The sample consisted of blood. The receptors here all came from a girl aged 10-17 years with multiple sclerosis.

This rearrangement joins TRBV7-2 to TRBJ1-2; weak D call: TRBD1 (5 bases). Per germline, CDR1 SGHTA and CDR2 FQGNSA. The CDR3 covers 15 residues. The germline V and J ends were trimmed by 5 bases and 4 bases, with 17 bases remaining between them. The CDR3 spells CASSAGDIVAYGYTF. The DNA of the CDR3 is TGTGCCAGCAGCGCGGGGGATATAGTGGCCTATGGCTACACCTTC. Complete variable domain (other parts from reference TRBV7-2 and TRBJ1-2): GAGVSQSPSNKVTEKGKDVELRCDPISGHTALYWYRQSLGQGLEFLIYFQGNSAPDKSGLPSDRFSAERTGGSVSTLTIQRTQQEDSAVYLCASSAGDIVAYGYTFGSGTRLTVV.

The CDR3 reads CASSPPRTGAGELFF. The CDR3 DNA is TGTGCCAGCAGCCCGCCGAGGACAGGGGCCGGGGAGCTGTTTTTT. The rearrangement uses TRBV7-9 and TRBJ2-2; 9 bases fit TRBD1. The junction had 7 bases not matched to a gene; V was cut back by 5 bases and J by 6 bases. This CDR3 is 15 amino acids long. The germline V gene has CDR1 SEHNR and CDR2 FQNEAQ (reference sequence).

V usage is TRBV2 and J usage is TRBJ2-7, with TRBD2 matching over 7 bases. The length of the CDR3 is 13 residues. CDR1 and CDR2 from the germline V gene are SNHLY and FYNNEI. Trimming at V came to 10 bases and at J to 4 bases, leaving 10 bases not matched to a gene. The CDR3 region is CAIWEGSSYEQYF. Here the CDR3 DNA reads TGTGCCATTTGGGAGGGGTCGAGTTACGAGCAGTACTTC.

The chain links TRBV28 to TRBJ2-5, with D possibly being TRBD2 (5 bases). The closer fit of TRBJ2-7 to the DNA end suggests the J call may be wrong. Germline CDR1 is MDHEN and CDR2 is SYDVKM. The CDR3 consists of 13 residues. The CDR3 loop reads CASRPSPRVEQYF. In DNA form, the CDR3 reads TGTGCCAGCAGGCCATCCCCGAGGGTCGAGCAGTACTTC.

The CDR3 reads CASSKALMAPSGGRETQYF. The CDR3 DNA sequence: TGTGCCAGCAGCAAAGCGCTCATGGCGCCTAGCGGGGGTAGGGAGACCCAGTACTTC. This chain uses TRBV21-1 with TRBJ2-5; the table names TRBD2, a call not compared with the DNA. TRBV21-1 counts as a pseudogene. This CDR3 is 19 amino acids long.

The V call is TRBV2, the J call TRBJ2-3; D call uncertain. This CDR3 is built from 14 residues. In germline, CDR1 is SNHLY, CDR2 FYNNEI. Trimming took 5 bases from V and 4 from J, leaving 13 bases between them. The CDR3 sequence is CASSSFTVADTQYF. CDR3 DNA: TGTGCCAGCAGTTCCTTCACCGTAGCAGATACGCAGTATTTT.

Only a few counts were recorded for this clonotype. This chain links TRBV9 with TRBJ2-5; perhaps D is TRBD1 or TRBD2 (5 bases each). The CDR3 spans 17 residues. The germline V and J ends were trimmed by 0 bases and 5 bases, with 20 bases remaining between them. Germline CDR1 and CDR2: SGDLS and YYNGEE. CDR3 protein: CASSVAIRDPLIETQYF. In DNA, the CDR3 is TGTGCCAGCAGCGTAGCGATCCGGGACCCACTGATTGAGACCCAGTACTTC. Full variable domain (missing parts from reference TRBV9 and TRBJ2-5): DSGVTQTPKHLITATGQRVTLRCSPRSGDLSVYWYQQSLDQGLQFLIQYYNGEERAKGNILERFSAQQFPDLHSELNLSSLELGDSALYFCASSVAIRDPLIETQYFGPGTRLLVL.

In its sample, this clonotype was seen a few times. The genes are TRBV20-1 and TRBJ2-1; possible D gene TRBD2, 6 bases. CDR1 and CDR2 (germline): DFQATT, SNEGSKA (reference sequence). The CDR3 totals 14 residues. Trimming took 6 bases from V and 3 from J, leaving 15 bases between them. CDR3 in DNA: TGCAGTGCCCTGGACTTAGCGGACTACAATGAGCAGTTCTTC. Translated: CSALDLADYNEQFF.

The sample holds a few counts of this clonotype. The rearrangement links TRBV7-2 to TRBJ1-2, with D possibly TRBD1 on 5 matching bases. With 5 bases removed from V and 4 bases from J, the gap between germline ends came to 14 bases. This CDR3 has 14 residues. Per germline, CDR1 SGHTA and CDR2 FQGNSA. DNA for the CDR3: TGTGCCAGCAGCACCGTCTGGGACGGCTATGGCTACACCTTC. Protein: CASSTVWDGYGYTF. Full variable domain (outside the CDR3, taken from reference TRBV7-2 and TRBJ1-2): GAGVSQSPSNKVTEKGKDVELRCDPISGHTALYWYRQSLGQGLEFLIYFQGNSAPDKSGLPSDRFSAERTGGSVSTLTIQRTQQEDSAVYLCASSTVWDGYGYTFGSGTRLTVV.

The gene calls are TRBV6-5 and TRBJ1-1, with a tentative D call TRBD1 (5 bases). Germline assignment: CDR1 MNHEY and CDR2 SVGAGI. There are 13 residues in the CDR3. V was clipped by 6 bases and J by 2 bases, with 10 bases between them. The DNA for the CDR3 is TGTGCCAGCAGACGGACATCTAACACTGAAGCTTTCTTT. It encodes CASRRTSNTEAFF.

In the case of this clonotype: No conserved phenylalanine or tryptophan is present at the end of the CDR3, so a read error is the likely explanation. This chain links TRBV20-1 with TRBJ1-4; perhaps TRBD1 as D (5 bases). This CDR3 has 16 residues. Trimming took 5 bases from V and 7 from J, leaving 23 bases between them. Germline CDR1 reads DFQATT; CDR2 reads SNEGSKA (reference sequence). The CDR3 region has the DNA TGCAGTGCTGACGGAGATGGGGCTCGGCGGGGTGAAAAACTGTTTTGT. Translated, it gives CSADGDGARRGEKLFC.

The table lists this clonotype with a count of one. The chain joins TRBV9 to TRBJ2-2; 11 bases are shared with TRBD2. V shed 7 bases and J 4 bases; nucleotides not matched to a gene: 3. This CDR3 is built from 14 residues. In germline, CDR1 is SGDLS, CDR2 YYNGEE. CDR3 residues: CASAGLAATGELFF. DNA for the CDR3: TGTGCCAGCGCGGGACTAGCGGCCACCGGGGAGCTGTTTTTT.

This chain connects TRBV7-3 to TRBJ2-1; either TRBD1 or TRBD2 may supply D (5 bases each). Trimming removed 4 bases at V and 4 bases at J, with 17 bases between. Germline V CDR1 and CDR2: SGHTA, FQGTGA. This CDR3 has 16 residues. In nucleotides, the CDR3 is TGTGCCAGCAGCTCCCATTGGGACGTTGTATACAATGAGCAGTTCTTC. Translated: CASSSHWDVVYNEQFF.

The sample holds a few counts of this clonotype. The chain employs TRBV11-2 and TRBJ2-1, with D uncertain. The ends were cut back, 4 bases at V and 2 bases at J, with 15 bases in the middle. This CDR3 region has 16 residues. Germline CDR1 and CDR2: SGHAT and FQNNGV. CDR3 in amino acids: CASSSYASDPYNEQFF. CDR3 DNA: TGTGCCAGCAGCTCATATGCCTCGGACCCCTACAATGAGCAGTTCTTC.

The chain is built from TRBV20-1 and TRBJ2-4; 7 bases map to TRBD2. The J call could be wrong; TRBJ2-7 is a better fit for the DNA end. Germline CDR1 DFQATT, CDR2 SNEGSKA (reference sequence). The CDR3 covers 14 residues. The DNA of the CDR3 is TGCAGTGCGGAAGCGGGACCGTTTTCCTACGAGCAGTACTTC. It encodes CSAEAGPFSYEQYF.

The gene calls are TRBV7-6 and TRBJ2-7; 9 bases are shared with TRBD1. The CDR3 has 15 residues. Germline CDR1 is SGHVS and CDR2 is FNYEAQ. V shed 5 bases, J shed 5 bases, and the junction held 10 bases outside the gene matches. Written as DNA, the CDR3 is TGTGCCAGCAGCCTGGGGGACAGGGTCAGACACGAGCAGTACTTC. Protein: CASSLGDRVRHEQYF.

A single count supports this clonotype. CDR3 residues: CASSLGLQGTGTSYEQYF. In DNA form, the CDR3 reads TGCGCCAGCAGCTTAGGCCTGCAAGGTACAGGAACGTCCTACGAGCAGTACTTC. V and J are TRBV5-1 and TRBJ2-7, with a possible D match to TRBD1 (5 bases). Trimming took off 2 bases at V and 1 base at J, with 22 bases between the two ends. CDR3 length: 18 amino acids. CDR1 and CDR2 (germline): SGHRS, YFSETQ.

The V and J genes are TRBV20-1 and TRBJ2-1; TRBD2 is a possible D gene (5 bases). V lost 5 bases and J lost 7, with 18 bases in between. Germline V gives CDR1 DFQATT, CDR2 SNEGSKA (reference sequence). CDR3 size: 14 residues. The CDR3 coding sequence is TGCAGTGCTTCCCCTAGCTTCGGCCCTAATGAGCAGTTCTTC. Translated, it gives CSASPSFGPNEQFF.

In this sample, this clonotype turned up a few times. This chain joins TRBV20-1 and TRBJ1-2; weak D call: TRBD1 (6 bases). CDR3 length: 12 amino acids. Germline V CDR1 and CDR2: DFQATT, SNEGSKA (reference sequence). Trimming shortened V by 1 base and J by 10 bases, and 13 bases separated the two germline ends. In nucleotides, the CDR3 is TGCAGTGCTAGAGGGGGGCGTGGCGACTACACCTTC. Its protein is CSARGGRGDYTF.

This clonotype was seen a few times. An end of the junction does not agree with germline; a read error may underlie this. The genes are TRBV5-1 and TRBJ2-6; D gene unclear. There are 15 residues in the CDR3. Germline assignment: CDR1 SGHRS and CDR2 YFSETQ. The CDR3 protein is CASSLAASGANVLTF. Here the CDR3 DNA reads TGTGCCAGCAGTTTAGCAGCCTCTGGGGCCAACGTCCTGACTTTC.